This T cell receptor (beta chain) was documented in a study of blood T cell repertoires in COVID-19 (dated by TCRdb to 2020 to 2021). Some background on the complete study: Collaborator samples came from the United States, Italy and Spain and covered acute and convalescent phases of COVID-19. The prospective study material was composed of cDNA or gDNA derived from T cells, B-cell-depleted T cells, or PBMCs. Where available, HLA class I and class II types were obtained from metadata supplied by the sample provider rather than from assay-based typing. The samples were drawn from two sources: the first 160 participants of the ongoing ImmuneRACE study, and 1,000 to 1,500 subjects contributed by 6 global collaborators. A de-identified subject ID, COVID-19 status, age in years and sex were almost always included in the sample metadata. The repertoires were released in a freely available public database intended as a resource for research on the immune response to SARS-CoV-2. The dataset comprised deeply sampled blood TCRbeta repertoires from subjects exposed to, actively infected with, or recovered from COVID-19. Beyond this particular receptor, the publication reports: How much clinical and demographic metadata was included differed by source and by participant, and the metadata was provided uncurated.

CDR1 MNHEY and CDR2 SVGAGI are derived from the germline V gene. Reading from cysteine to phenylalanine, the CDR3 counts 14 amino acids. Just the 42-base CDR3 DNA is kept, in frame starting at base 1. At the junction V is shortened by 8 bases and J by 6 bases, with 14 bases in between. As regards this clone: Its specific antigen is unknown. Base qualities are not provided; no much larger clone lies one nucleotide away.

TCRbeta CDR3 regions were amplified from genomic DNA by means of the immunoSEQ Assay, a bias-controlled multiplex PCR. The original methods were these. Within the assay, amplification of reference gene primers was used to estimate how many nucleated cells each sample contained. To quantify the absolute abundance of each unique TCRbeta CDR3 rearrangement, sequence reads were collapsed and filtered. For each sample, productive Simpson clonality was calculated as the square root of Simpson's diversity index over productive rearrangements. TCRdb mirrors the immuneACCESS table, restricted to in-frame sequences. Some clones are absent from its copies; in checked studies, under half trace to an unresolved V gene, and the reason for the others is unknown. The V and J calls and clone size come from that table; D and trimming were worked out from the DNA. The sample includes 150,000 to 200,000 clones, with more than 75% observed a single time. The top ten constitute approximately 4% of the sample.

Each collaborating institution followed its own protocols to collect whole blood in K2EDTA tubes. For TCRbeta analysis, collaborators shipped samples in one of three forms: frozen whole blood, isolated PBMCs, or DNA extracted from either of those sample types. Rearrangement joined TRBV6-5 to TRBJ1-6; TRBD1 might be the D gene, on 5 matching bases. Sequencing used peripheral blood. The source of this sequence is a young man with active or convalescent COVID-19. The CDR3 corresponds to CASQGTASNSPLHF. The DNA sequence reads TGTGCCAGCCAGGGCACGGCTAGTAATTCACCCCTCCACTTT.